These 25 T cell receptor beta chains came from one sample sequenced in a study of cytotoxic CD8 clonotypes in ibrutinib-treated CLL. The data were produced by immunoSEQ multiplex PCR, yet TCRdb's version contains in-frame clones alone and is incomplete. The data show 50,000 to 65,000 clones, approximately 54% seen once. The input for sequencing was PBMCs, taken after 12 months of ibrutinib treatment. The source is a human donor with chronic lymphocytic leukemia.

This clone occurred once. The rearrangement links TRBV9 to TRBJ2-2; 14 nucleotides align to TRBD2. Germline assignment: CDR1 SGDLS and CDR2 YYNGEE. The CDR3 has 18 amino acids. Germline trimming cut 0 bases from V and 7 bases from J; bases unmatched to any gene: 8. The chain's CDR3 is CASSVDWGLAGAVGELFF. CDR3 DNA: TGTGCCAGCAGCGTAGATTGGGGACTAGCGGGAGCGGTCGGGGAGCTGTTTTTT.

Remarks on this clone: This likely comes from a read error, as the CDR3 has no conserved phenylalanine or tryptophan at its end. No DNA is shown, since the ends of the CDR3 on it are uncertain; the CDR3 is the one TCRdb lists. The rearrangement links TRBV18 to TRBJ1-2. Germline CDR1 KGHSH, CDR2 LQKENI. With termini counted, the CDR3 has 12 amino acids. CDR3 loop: CASSSTGRLPRV.

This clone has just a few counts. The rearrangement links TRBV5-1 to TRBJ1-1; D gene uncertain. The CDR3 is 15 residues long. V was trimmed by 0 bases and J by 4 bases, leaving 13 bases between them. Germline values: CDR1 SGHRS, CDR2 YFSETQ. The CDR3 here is CASSLAPNSPTEAFF. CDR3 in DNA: TGCGCCAGCAGCTTGGCCCCAAACTCGCCCACTGAAGCTTTCTTT.

In nucleotides, the CDR3 is TGCGCCAGCAGCCAAGTATACAGGGTGGGAAGCACTAATGAAAAACTGTTTTTT. Protein sequence: CASSQVYRVGSTNEKLFF. V usage is TRBV4-1 and J usage is TRBJ1-4, with D tentatively TRBD1 (6 bases). The germline V gene has CDR1 MGHRA and CDR2 YSYEKL. Trimming removed 1 base from V and 2 bases from J, with 17 bases in between. This CDR3 is built from 18 residues.

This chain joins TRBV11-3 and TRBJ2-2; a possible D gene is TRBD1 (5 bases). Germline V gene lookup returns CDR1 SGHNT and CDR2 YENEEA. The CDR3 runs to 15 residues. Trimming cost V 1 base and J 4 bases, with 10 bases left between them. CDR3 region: CASSLAQGFTGELFF. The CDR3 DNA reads TGTGCCAGCAGCTTAGCCCAGGGTTTCACCGGGGAGCTGTTTTTT.

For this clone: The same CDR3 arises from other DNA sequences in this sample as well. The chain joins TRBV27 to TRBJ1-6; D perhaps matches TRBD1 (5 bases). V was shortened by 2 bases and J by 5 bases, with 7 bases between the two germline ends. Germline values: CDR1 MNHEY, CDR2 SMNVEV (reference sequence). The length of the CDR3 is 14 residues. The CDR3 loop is CASSLGGNNSPLHF. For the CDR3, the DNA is TGTGCCAGCAGTTTAGGGGGAAATAATTCACCCCTCCACTTT.

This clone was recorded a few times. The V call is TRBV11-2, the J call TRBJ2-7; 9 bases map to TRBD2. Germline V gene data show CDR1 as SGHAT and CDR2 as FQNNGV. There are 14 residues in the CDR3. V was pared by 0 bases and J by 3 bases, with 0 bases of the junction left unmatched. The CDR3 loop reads CASSLDSGGYEQYV. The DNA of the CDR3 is TGTGCCAGCAGCTTAGATAGCGGGGGCTACGAGCAGTACGTC.

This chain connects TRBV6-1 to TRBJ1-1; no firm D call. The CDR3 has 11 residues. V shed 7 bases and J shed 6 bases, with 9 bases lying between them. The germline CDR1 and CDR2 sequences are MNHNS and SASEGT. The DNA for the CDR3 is TGTGCCAGCAAGGCGGCGGCTGAAGCTTTCTTT. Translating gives CASKAAAEAFF.

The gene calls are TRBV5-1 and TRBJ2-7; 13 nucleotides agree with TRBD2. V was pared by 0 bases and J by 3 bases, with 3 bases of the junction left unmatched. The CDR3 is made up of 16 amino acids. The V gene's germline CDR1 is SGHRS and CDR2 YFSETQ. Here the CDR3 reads CASSLGRTSGSYEQYF. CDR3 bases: TGCGCCAGCAGCTTGGGTCGGACTAGCGGGAGCTACGAGCAGTACTTC.

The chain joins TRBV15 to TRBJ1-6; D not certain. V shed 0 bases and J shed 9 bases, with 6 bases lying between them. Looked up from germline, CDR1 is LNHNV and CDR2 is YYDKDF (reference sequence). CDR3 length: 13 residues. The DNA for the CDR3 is TGTGCCACCAGCAGAGATCTCGGTTCACCCCTCCACTTT. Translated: CATSRDLGSPLHF.

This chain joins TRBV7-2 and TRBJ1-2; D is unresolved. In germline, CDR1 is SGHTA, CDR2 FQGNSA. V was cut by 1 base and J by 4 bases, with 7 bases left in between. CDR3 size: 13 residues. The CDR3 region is CASSLEGLYGYTF. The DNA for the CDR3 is TGTGCCAGCAGCTTAGAAGGACTCTATGGCTACACCTTC.

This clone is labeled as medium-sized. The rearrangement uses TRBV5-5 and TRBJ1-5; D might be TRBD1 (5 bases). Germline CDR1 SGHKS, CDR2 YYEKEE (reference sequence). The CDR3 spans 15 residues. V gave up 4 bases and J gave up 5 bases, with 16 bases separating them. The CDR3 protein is CASSRRWWGYQPQHF. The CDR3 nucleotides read TGTGCCAGCAGCCGCAGGTGGTGGGGGTATCAGCCCCAGCATTTT.

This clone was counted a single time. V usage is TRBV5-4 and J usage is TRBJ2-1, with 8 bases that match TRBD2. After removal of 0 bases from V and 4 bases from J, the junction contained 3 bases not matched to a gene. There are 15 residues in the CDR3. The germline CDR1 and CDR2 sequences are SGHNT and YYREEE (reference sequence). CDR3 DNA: TGTGCCAGCAGCTTGGCCGCTAGCGGGTACAATGAGCAGTTCTTC. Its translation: CASSLAASGYNEQFF.

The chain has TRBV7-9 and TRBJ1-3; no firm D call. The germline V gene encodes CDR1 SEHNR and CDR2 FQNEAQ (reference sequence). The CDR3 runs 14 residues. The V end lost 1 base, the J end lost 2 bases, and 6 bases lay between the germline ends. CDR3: CASSLGTTGNTIYF. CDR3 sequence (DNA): TGTGCCAGCAGCTTAGGGACCACTGGAAACACCATATATTTT. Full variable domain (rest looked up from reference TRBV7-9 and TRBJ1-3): DTGVSQNPRHKITKRGQNVTFRCDPISEHNRLYWYRQTLGQGPEFLTYFQNEAQLEKSRLLSDRFSAERPKGSFSTLEIQRTEQGDSAMYLCASSLGTTGNTIYFGEGSWLTVV.

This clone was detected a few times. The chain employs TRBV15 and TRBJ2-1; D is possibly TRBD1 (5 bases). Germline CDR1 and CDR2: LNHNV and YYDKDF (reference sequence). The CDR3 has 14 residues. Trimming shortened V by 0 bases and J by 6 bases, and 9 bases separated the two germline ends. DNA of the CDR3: TGTGCCACCAGCAGAGAAAGGGGCTTCAATGAGCAGTTCTTC. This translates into CATSRERGFNEQFF.

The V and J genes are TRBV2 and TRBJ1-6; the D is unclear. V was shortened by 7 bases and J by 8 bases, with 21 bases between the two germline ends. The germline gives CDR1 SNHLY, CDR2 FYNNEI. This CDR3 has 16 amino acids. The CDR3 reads CASTEWGERWDSPLHF. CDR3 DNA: TGTGCCAGCACCGAATGGGGAGAACGTTGGGATTCACCCCTCCACTTT.

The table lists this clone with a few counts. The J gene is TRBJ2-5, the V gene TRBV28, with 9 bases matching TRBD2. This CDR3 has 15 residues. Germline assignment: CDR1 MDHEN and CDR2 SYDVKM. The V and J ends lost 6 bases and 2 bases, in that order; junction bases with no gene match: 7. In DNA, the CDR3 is TGTGCCAGCAGCGTCCAGCGGGGGGATCAAGAGACCCAGTACTTC. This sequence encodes CASSVQRGDQETQYF.

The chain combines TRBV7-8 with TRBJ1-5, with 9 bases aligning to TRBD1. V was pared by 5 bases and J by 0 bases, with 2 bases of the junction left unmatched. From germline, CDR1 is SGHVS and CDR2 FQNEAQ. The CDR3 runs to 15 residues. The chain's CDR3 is CASSRTGDSNQPQHF. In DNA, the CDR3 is TGTGCCAGCAGCCGGACAGGGGATAGCAATCAGCCCCAGCATTTT.

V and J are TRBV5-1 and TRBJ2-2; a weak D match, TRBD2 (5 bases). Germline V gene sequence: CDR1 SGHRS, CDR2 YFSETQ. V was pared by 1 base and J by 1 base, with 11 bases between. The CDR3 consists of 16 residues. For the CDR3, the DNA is TGCGCCAGCAGCTTGCTGATCGGGGTGAACACCGGGGAGCTGTTTTTT. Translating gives CASSLLIGVNTGELFF.

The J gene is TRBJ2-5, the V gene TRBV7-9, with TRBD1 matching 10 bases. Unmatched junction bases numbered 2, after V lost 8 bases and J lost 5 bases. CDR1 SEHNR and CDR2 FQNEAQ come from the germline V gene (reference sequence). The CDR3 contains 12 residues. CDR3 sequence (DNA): TGTGCCAGCCGGGACAGGGGCGAGACCCAGTACTTC. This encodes CASRDRGETQYF.

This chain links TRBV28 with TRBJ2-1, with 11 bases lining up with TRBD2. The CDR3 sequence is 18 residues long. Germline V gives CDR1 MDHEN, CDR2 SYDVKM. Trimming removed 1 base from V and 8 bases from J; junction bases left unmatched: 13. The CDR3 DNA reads TGTGCCAGCAGTTTATCGCGACTAGCGGGACGGAGTGAGGATGAGCAGTTCTTC. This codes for CASSLSRLAGRSEDEQFF.

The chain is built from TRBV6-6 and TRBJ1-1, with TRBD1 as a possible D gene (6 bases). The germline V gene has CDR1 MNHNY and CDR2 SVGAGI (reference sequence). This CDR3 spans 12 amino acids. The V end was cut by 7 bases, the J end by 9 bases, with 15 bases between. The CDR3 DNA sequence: TGTGCCAGCACCCAGGGTGGACAGAAAGCTTTCTTT. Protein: CASTQGGQKAFF.

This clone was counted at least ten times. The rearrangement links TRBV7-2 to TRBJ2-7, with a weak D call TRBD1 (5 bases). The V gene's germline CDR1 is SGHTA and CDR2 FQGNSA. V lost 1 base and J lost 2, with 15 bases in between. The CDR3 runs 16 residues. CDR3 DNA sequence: TGTGCCAGCAGCTTAGGACAGACGTCGAGTGCCTACGAGCAGTACGTC. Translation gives CASSLGQTSSAYEQYV.

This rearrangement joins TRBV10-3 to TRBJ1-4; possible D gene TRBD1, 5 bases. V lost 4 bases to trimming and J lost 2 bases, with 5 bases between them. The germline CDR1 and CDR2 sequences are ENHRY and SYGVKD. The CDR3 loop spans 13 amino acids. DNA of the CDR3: TGTGCCATCAGTGCAGGGACTAATGAAAAACTGTTTTTT. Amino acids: CAISAGTNEKLFF.

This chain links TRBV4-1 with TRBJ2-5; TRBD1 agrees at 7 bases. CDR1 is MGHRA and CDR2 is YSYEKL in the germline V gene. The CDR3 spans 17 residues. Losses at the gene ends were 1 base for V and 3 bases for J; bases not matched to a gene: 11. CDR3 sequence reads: CASSQGKGTVREETQYF. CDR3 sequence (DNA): TGCGCCAGCAGCCAAGGCAAAGGGACAGTTCGAGAAGAGACCCAGTACTTC.